This T cell receptor beta chain emerged from a study of OX40 agonist ivuxolimab in advanced cancers. Clones were sequenced by immunoSEQ multiplex PCR, and TCRdb holds only the in-frame ones, with some missing. The profile shows some 98,000 clones, roughly 91% of them singletons. V was clipped by 0 bases and J by 6 bases, with 12 bases between them. The CDR3 contains 14 residues. CDR1 and CDR2 from the germline V gene are SGHRS and YFSETQ. The sequenced sample was CD4+ or CD8+ T cells sorted from blood, obtained in a trial of the OX40 agonist ivuxolimab. The clonotype comes from an adult with an advanced solid tumor such as melanoma, head and neck, liver or kidney cancer. This chain uses TRBV5-1 with TRBJ1-1; tentatively, D is TRBD1 (6 bases). CDR3 loop: CASSLDGGASEAFF. The CDR3 DNA is TGCGCCAGCAGCTTGGATGGGGGCGCTTCTGAAGCTTTCTTT.